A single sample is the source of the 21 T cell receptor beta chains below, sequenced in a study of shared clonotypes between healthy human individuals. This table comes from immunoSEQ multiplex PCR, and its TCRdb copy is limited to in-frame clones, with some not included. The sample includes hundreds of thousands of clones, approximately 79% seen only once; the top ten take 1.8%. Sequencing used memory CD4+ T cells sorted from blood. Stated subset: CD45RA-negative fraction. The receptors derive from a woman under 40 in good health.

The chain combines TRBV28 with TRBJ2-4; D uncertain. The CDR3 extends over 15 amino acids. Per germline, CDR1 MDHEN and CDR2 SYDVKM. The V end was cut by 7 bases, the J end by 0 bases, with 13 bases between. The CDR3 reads CASTTQRLAKNIQYF. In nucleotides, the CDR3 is TGTGCCAGCACGACACAGAGGTTAGCCAAAAACATTCAGTACTTC.

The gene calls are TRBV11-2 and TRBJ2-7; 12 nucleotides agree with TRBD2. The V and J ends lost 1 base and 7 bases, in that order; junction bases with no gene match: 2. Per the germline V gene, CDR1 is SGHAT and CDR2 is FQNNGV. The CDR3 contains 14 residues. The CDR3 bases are TGTGCCAGCAGCTTAGGACTAGCGGGAGTGGAGCAGTACTTC. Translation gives CASSLGLAGVEQYF.

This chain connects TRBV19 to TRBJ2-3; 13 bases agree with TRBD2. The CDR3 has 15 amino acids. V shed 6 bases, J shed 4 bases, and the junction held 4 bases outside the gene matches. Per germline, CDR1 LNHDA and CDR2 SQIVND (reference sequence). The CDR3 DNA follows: TGTGCCAGTAGCCTACTAGCGGGAGGGCCAGATACGCAGTATTTT. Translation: CASSLLAGGPDTQYF.

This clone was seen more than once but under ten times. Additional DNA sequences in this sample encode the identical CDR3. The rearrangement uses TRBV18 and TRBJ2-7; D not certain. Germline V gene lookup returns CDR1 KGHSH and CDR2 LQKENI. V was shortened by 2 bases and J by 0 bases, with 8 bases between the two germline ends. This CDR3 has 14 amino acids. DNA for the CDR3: TGTGCCAGCTCACCAGACTCCATCTCCTACGAGCAGTACTTC. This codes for CASSPDSISYEQYF.

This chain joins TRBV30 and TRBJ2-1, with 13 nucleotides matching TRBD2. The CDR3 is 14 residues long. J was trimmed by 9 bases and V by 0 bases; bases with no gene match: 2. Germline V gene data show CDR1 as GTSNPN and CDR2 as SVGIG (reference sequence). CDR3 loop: CAWSVGTSGTEQFF. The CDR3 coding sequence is TGTGCCTGGAGTGTCGGGACTAGCGGGACTGAGCAGTTCTTC.

CDR3 loop: CASSDGQGGDTQYF. The CDR3 DNA is TGTGCCAGCAGTGACGGACAGGGTGGAGATACGCAGTATTTT. The gene calls are TRBV6-1 and TRBJ2-3; 8 bases are a match to TRBD1. The CDR3 extends over 14 amino acids. Germline CDR1 MNHNS, CDR2 SASEGT. Trimming cost V 3 bases and J 5 bases; bases outside gene matches: 4.

The CDR3 region is CASHPSGTGSNEQYF. CDR3 coding DNA: TGTGCCAGCCACCCCTCGGGGACAGGGTCGAACGAGCAGTACTTC. V usage is TRBV5-4 and J usage is TRBJ2-7; 9 nucleotides match TRBD1. Germline V lookup: CDR1 SGHNT, CDR2 YYREEE (reference sequence). The CDR3 loop spans 15 amino acids. With 7 bases clipped from V and 5 bases from J, the junction kept 13 bases outside the gene matches.

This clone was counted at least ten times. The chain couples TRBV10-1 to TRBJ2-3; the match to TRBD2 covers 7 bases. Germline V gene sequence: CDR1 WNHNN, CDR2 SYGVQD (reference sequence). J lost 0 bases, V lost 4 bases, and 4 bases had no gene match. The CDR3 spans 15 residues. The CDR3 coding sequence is TGCGCCAGCAGTGTTCTAGCGGTCAGCACAGATACGCAGTATTTT. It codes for CASSVLAVSTDTQYF.

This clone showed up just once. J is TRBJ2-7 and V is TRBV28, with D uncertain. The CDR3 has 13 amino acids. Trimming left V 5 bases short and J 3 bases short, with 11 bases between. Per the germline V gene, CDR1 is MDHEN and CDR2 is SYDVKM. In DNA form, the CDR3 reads TGTGCCAGCAGTACGGGCCTATTCTACGAGCAGTACTTC. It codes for CASSTGLFYEQYF.

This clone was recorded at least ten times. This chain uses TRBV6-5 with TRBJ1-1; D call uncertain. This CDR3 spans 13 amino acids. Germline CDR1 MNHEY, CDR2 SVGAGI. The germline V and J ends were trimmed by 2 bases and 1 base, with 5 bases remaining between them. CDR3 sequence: CASSYQENTEAFF. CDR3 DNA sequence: TGTGCCAGCAGTTACCAGGAGAACACTGAAGCTTTCTTT.

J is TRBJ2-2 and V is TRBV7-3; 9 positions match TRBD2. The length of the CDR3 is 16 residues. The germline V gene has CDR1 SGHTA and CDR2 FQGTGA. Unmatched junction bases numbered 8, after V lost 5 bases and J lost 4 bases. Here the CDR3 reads CASSQYSGSGTGELFF. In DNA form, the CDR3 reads TGTGCCAGCAGCCAATATAGCGGGAGTGGCACCGGGGAGCTGTTTTTT.

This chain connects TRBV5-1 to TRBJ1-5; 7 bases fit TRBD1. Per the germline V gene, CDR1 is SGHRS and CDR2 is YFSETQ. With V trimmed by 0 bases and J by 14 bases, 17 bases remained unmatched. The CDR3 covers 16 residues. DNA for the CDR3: TGCGCCAGCAGCTTGGATGTCTCTCAGGGGGAACGAATCAAGCATTTT. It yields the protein CASSLDVSQGERIKHF. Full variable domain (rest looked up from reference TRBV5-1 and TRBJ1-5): KAGVTQTPRYLIKTRGQQVTLSCSPISGHRSVSWYQQTPGQGLQFLFEYFSETQRNKGNFPGRFSGRQFSNSRSEMNVSTLELGDSALYLCASSLDVSQGERIKHFGDGTRLSIL.

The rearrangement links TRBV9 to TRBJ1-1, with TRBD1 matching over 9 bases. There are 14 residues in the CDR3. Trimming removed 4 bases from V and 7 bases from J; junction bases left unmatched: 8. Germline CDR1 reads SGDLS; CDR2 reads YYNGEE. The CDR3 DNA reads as TGTGCCAGCAGCATAGGACAGGGGCAAATTGAAGCTTTCTTT. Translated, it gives CASSIGQGQIEAFF.

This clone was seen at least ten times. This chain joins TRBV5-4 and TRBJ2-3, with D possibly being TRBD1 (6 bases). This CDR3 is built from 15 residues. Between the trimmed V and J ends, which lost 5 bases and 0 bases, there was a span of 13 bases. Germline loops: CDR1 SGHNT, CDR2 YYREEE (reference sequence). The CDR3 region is CASSSRQESTDTQYF. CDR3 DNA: TGTGCCAGCAGTTCCCGACAGGAGAGCACAGATACGCAGTATTTT.

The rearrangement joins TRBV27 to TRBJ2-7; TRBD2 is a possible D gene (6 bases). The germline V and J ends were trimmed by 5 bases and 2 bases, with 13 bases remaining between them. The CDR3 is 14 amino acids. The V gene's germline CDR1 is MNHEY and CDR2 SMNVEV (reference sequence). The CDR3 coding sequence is TGTGCCAGCAGTCCCCTAGGGAGGACCTACGAGCAGTACTTC. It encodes CASSPLGRTYEQYF.

The CDR3 DNA reads as TGTGCCAGTAGTATTGTGGGTCTCAGGGCTACCTACAATGAGCAGTTCTTC. This encodes CASSIVGLRATYNEQFF. The chain links TRBV19 to TRBJ2-1; D is possibly TRBD1 (5 bases). This CDR3 contains 17 residues. V lost 3 bases and J 2 bases, leaving 17 bases between the germline ends. CDR1 is LNHDA, CDR2 SQIVND, per germline (reference sequence).

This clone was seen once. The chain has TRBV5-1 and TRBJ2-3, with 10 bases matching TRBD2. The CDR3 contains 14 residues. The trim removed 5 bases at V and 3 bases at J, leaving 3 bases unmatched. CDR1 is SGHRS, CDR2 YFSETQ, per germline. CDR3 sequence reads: CASRQTSGTDTQYF. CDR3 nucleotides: TGCGCCAGCAGACAGACTAGCGGGACAGATACGCAGTATTTT.

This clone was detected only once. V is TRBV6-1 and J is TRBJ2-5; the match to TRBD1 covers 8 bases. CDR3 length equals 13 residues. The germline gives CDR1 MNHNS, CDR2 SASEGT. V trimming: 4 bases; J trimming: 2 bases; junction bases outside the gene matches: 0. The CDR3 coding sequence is TGTGCCAGCAGTGGGACAGGGCAAGAGACCCAGTACTTC. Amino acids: CASSGTGQETQYF.

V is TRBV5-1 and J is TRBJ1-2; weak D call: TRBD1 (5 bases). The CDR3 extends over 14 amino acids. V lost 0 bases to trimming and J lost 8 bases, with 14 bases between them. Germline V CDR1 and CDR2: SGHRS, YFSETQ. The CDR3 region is CASSLGGYLDGYTF. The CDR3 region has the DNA TGCGCCAGCAGCTTGGGGGGGTATTTGGACGGCTACACCTTC.

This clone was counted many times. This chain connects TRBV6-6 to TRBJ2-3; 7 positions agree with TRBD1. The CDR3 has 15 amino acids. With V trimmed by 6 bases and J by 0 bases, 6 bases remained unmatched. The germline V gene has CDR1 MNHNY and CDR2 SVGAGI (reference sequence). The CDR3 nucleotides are TGTGCCAGCAGCCACAGGGGCACAAGCACAGATACGCAGTATTTT. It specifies CASSHRGTSTDTQYF.

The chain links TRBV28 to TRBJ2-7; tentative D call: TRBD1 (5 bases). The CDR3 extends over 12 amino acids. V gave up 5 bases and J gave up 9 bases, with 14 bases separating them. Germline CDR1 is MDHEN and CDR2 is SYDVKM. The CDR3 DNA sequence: TGTGCCAGCAGTCTTACAGGTACCGGGCAGTACTTC. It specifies CASSLTGTGQYF.